Listed below are T cell receptor beta chains from one sample, sequenced in a study of T cells in Graves' hyperthyroidism and ophthalmopathy. TCRdb independently ran MiXCR on the multiplex PCR reads; one entry per CDR3 protein. The data contain roughly 500,000 distinct CDR3 sequences, roughly 50% of them singletons. Sample: peripheral blood or thyroid tissue (not recorded which). The receptors were sampled from an adult woman with Graves' disease, either hyperthyroidism or ophthalmopathy (not recorded which). CDR3s include the opening cysteine and the closing phenylalanine or tryptophan. A D gene is named only where the DNA matches it firmly. A row's size may be missing; if present it is once, few, many or a size class.

clone size: NA; V gene: TRBV12-3/TRBV12-4; D gene: NA; J gene: TRBJ1-5; CDR3 protein: CASSPTRGQPQHF; CDR3 DNA: TGTGCCAGCAGTCCAACGAGGGGTCAGCCCCAGCATTTT
clone size: many; V gene: TRBV6-1; D gene: NA; J gene: TRBJ1-2; CDR3 protein: CASSEESLLFYGYTF; CDR3 DNA: TGTGCCAGCAGTGAAGAAAGTCTCCTCTTCTATGGCTACACCTTC
clone size: NA; V gene: TRBV7-9; D gene: TRBD2; J gene: TRBJ2-7; CDR3 protein: CASSPASLKRGSYEQYF; CDR3 DNA: TGTGCCAGCAGTCCTGCCAGCCTAAAGCGGGGCTCCTACGAGCAGTACTTC
clone size: NA; V gene: TRBV2; D gene: TRBD1; J gene: TRBJ1-5; CDR3 protein: CASSEDGDRVTDQPQHF; CDR3 DNA: TGTGCCAGCAGTGAAGACGGGGACAGGGTGACGGATCAGCCCCAGCATTTT
clone size: NA; V gene: TRBV20-1; D gene: TRBD1; J gene: TRBJ1-6; CDR3 protein: CSARDRTGFGSYNSPLHF; CDR3 DNA: TGCAGTGCTAGAGACCGGACAGGGTTTGGATCCTATAATTCACCCCTCCACTTT
clone size: NA; V gene: TRBV7-2; D gene: TRBD1; J gene: TRBJ2-5; CDR3 protein: CASSSRQGEAAQYF; CDR3 DNA: TGTGCCAGCAGTTCCCGACAGGGAGAGGCTGCCCAGTACTTC
clone size: many; V gene: TRBV9; D gene: NA; J gene: TRBJ2-2; CDR3 protein: CASSGQILTGELFF; CDR3 DNA: TGTGCCAGCAGCGGACAAATTCTCACCGGGGAGCTGTTTTTT
clone size: many; V gene: TRBV5-1; D gene: NA; J gene: TRBJ1-1; CDR3 protein: CASSAQDRGTEAFF; CDR3 DNA: TGCGCCAGCAGCGCACAGGATCGGGGGACTGAAGCTTTCTTT
clone size: NA; V gene: TRBV7-9; D gene: TRBD1; J gene: TRBJ2-7; CDR3 protein: CASSKNPTGGYEQYF; CDR3 DNA: TGCGCCAGCAGCAAAAACCCAACAGGGGGCTACGAGCAGTACTTC
clone size: many; V gene: TRBV14; D gene: NA; J gene: TRBJ2-6; CDR3 protein: CASSPGDGANVLTF; CDR3 DNA: TGTGCCAGCAGTCCAGGAGACGGGGCCAACGTCCTGACTTTC
clone size: NA; V gene: TRBV5-4; D gene: NA; J gene: TRBJ1-2; CDR3 protein: CASSSGTWGRTYYGYTF; CDR3 DNA: TGTGCCAGCAGCTCCGGGACTTGGGGCCGCACCTATTATGGCTACACCTTC
clone size: many; V gene: TRBV7-9; D gene: NA; J gene: TRBJ1-5; CDR3 protein: CASSLDLGAHQPQHF; CDR3 DNA: TGTGCCAGCAGCTTAGACTTGGGAGCCCATCAGCCCCAGCATTTT
clone size: NA; V gene: TRBV25-1; D gene: NA; J gene: TRBJ1-3; CDR3 protein: CASGGTHSGNTIYF; CDR3 DNA: TGTGCCAGCGGCGGTACACACTCTGGAAACACCATATATTTT
clone size: NA; V gene: TRBV7-9; D gene: TRBD2; J gene: TRBJ2-2; CDR3 protein: CASGPQAGGNTGELFF; CDR3 DNA: TGTGCCAGCGGCCCTCAAGCGGGAGGAAACACCGGGGAGCTGTTTTTT
clone size: NA; V gene: TRBV7-9; D gene: NA; J gene: TRBJ1-1; CDR3 protein: CASSLLGYGAFF; CDR3 DNA: TGTGCCAGCAGCTTACTAGGGTATGGAGCTTTCTTT
clone size: many; V gene: TRBV5-1; D gene: NA; J gene: TRBJ2-2; CDR3 protein: CASSLDGGRELFF; CDR3 DNA: TGCGCCAGCAGCTTGGATGGCGGTCGGGAGCTGTTTTTT
clone size: NA; V gene: TRBV29-1; D gene: TRBD2; J gene: TRBJ2-2; CDR3 protein: CSVVSGRGSGELFF; CDR3 DNA: TGCAGCGTAGTTAGCGGGAGGGGAAGCGGGGAGCTGTTTTTT
clone size: NA; V gene: TRBV15; D gene: NA; J gene: TRBJ1-6; CDR3 protein: CAASSRLPDDNSPLHF; CDR3 DNA: TGTGCCGCCAGCAGCCGACTCCCTGATGATAATTCACCCCTCCACTTT
clone size: NA; V gene: TRBV7-3; D gene: TRBD2; J gene: TRBJ2-7; CDR3 protein: CASSLTASGASEQYF; CDR3 DNA: TGTGCCAGCAGCTTAACTGCTAGCGGAGCATCAGAGCAGTACTTC
clone size: NA; V gene: TRBV7-6; D gene: TRBD1; J gene: TRBJ1-4; CDR3 protein: CASSPGTGVNEKLFF; CDR3 DNA: TGTGCCAGCAGTCCTGGGACAGGCGTTAATGAAAAACTGTTTTTT
clone size: once; V gene: TRBV6-1; D gene: NA; J gene: TRBJ1-6; CDR3 protein: CASRGRRGVSPLHF; CDR3 DNA: TGTGCCAGCAGGGGACGGCGGGGTGTCTCACCCCTCCACTTT
clone size: few; V gene: TRBV20-1; D gene: NA; J gene: TRBJ2-7; CDR3 protein: CSARDPGKHYEQYF; CDR3 DNA: TGCAGTGCTAGAGATCCGGGCAAGCACTACGAGCAGTACTTC
clone size: many; V gene: TRBV20-1; D gene: NA; J gene: TRBJ1-3; CDR3 protein: CSARTRNSGNTIYF; CDR3 DNA: TGCAGTGCTAGAACCCGAAACTCTGGAAACACCATATATTTT
clone size: many; V gene: TRBV5-1; D gene: NA; J gene: TRBJ2-2; CDR3 protein: CASSVDWARAGELFF; CDR3 DNA: TGCGCCAGCAGCGTGGACTGGGCAAGAGCCGGGGAGCTGTTTTTT
clone size: NA; V gene: TRBV5-6; D gene: TRBD1; J gene: TRBJ2-5; CDR3 protein: CASRLLTGSPETQYF; CDR3 DNA: TGTGCCAGCAGGCTCTTGACAGGGAGTCCAGAGACCCAGTACTTC
clone size: NA; V gene: TRBV7-3; D gene: NA; J gene: TRBJ2-3; CDR3 protein: CASSSEYLMGDTQYF; CDR3 DNA: TGTGCCAGCAGCTCGGAGTATCTAATGGGGGATACGCAGTATTTT
clone size: NA; V gene: TRBV7-9; D gene: NA; J gene: TRBJ2-6; CDR3 protein: CASRLGDNAGANVLTF; CDR3 DNA: TGTGCCAGCCGGCTAGGGGATAACGCTGGGGCCAACGTCCTGACTTTC
clone size: NA; V gene: TRBV28; D gene: NA; J gene: TRBJ1-2; CDR3 protein: CASSFRYGYTF; CDR3 DNA: TGTGCCAGCAGTTTCCGCTATGGCTACACCTTC
clone size: once; V gene: TRBV2; D gene: NA; J gene: TRBJ1-2; CDR3 protein: CASSWLLYGYTF; CDR3 DNA: TGTGCCAGCAGTTGGCTGCTCTATGGCTACACCTTC
clone size: NA; V gene: TRBV4-3; D gene: TRBD1; J gene: TRBJ2-5; CDR3 protein: CASSQNADRGAQYF; CDR3 DNA: TGCGCCAGCAGCCAGAACGCGGACAGGGGCGCCCAGTACTTC
clone size: NA; V gene: TRBV14; D gene: TRBD1; J gene: TRBJ1-1; CDR3 protein: CASSRPSGQGTPLTEAFF; CDR3 DNA: TGTGCCAGCAGCCGGCCCTCGGGACAGGGGACTCCCCTCACTGAAGCTTTCTTT
clone size: once; V gene: TRBV29-1; D gene: NA; J gene: TRBJ1-1; CDR3 protein: CSVRRDQNTEAFF; CDR3 DNA: TGCAGCGTTCGCCGGGATCAGAACACTGAAGCTTTCTTT
clone size: many; V gene: TRBV10-2; D gene: NA; J gene: TRBJ2-7; CDR3 protein: CASNGGSEMVPREQYF; CDR3 DNA: TGCGCCAGCAATGGGGGCAGCGAGATGGTCCCCCGCGAGCAGTACTTC
clone size: NA; V gene: TRBV7-2; D gene: NA; J gene: TRBJ1-5; CDR3 protein: CASSYAGGNQPQHF; CDR3 DNA: TGTGCCAGCAGCTACGCAGGGGGCAATCAGCCCCAGCATTTT
clone size: NA; V gene: TRBV6-5; D gene: TRBD1; J gene: TRBJ1-1; CDR3 protein: CASRAPGQVNTEAFF; CDR3 DNA: TGTGCCAGCAGGGCCCCGGGACAGGTGAACACTGAAGCTTTCTTT
clone size: NA; V gene: TRBV7-9; D gene: TRBD1; J gene: TRBJ2-1; CDR3 protein: CASGLPAGQGHYNEQFF; CDR3 DNA: TGTGCCAGCGGACTCCCCGCCGGACAGGGACACTACAATGAGCAGTTCTTC
clone size: NA; V gene: TRBV5-1; D gene: NA; J gene: TRBJ1-1; CDR3 protein: CASSLVVGSENTEAFF; CDR3 DNA: TGCGCCAGCAGCTTGGTAGTCGGCAGCGAAAACACTGAAGCTTTCTTT
clone size: NA; V gene: TRBV6-5; D gene: NA; J gene: TRBJ2-7; CDR3 protein: CASSKGTFKLDEQYF; CDR3 DNA: TGTGCCAGCAGTAAGGGGACTTTCAAGCTCGACGAGCAGTACTTC
clone size: many; V gene: TRBV3-1; D gene: NA; J gene: TRBJ1-2; CDR3 protein: CASSQDLSGYTF; CDR3 DNA: TGTGCCAGCAGCCAAGACCTTAGCGGCTACACCTTC
clone size: few; V gene: TRBV10-1; D gene: NA; J gene: TRBJ1-1; CDR3 protein: CASKAGSDTEAFF; CDR3 DNA: TGCGCCAGCAAGGCAGGGAGCGACACTGAAGCTTTCTTT
clone size: few; V gene: TRBV2; D gene: NA; J gene: TRBJ1-5; CDR3 protein: CATRDSNQPQHF; CDR3 DNA: TGTGCCACCCGGGACAGCAATCAGCCCCAGCATTTT
clone size: NA; V gene: TRBV7-9; D gene: TRBD1; J gene: TRBJ2-1; CDR3 protein: CASKRQGEYNEQFF; CDR3 DNA: TGTGCCAGCAAGCGGCAGGGGGAGTACAATGAGCAGTTCTTC
clone size: once; V gene: TRBV7-2; D gene: NA; J gene: TRBJ2-5; CDR3 protein: CASSEPGTQYF; CDR3 DNA: TGTGCCAGTAGTGAGCCCGGGACCCAGTACTTC
clone size: NA; V gene: TRBV6-1; D gene: NA; J gene: TRBJ2-5; CDR3 protein: CASRPPRGTQYF; CDR3 DNA: TGTGCCAGCAGGCCCCCCCGGGGGACCCAGTACTTC
clone size: once; V gene: TRBV6-6; D gene: TRBD1; J gene: TRBJ1-5; CDR3 protein: CASSPRQGGDQPQHF; CDR3 DNA: TGTGCCAGCAGTCCTCGACAGGGGGGCGATCAGCCCCAGCATTTT
clone size: NA; V gene: TRBV14; D gene: NA; J gene: TRBJ1-4; CDR3 protein: CASSQVPGTNEKLFF; CDR3 DNA: TGTGCCAGCAGCCAAGTCCCGGGAACTAATGAAAAACTGTTTTTT
clone size: many; V gene: TRBV2; D gene: NA; J gene: TRBJ2-2; CDR3 protein: CASSVYSLTGELFF; CDR3 DNA: TGTGCCAGCAGTGTATATTCTCTCACCGGGGAGCTGTTTTTT
clone size: NA; V gene: TRBV15; D gene: TRBD1; J gene: TRBJ1-1; CDR3 protein: CATSRKGAWGTEAFF; CDR3 DNA: TGTGCCACCAGCAGAAAGGGGGCCTGGGGCACTGAAGCTTTCTTT
clone size: NA; V gene: TRBV24-1; D gene: NA; J gene: TRBJ2-5; CDR3 protein: CATSCRDHQETQYF; CDR3 DNA: TGTGCCACCAGTTGCCGGGACCACCAAGAGACCCAGTACTTC
clone size: NA; V gene: TRBV10-3; D gene: TRBD1; J gene: TRBJ1-6; CDR3 protein: CAITQGGLAALHF; CDR3 DNA: TGTGCCATCACCCAGGGGGGACTAGCGGCCCTCCACTTT
clone size: NA; V gene: TRBV2; D gene: NA; J gene: TRBJ1-2; CDR3 protein: CASRGPGQGYTF; CDR3 DNA: TGTGCCAGCAGAGGTCCTGGACAGGGCTACACCTTC
clone size: NA; V gene: TRBV7-2; D gene: TRBD1; J gene: TRBJ1-1; CDR3 protein: CASSSKWEFRDSEAFF; CDR3 DNA: TGTGCCAGCAGCTCCAAGTGGGAGTTCCGGGACAGCGAAGCTTTCTTT